This TCR beta chain was captured by sequencing in a study of T cells in Graves' hyperthyroidism and ophthalmopathy. Broader study findings: With a median lead of around 6.7 months before onset, the model predicted ophthalmopathy.

There are many counts of this clonotype. The antigen is undetermined. RNA transcripts served as the template for amplifying TCR beta CDR3 regions. The HTBI primer set served for first-round RT-PCR of the TCR CDR3. Each CDR3 protein is one row after TCRdb ran MiXCR on the multiplex PCR reads. The data show 550,000 to 650,000 distinct CDR3 sequences, with 11% to 15% seen just once and roughly 14% held by the top ten. A lack of ophthalmopathy progression within 18 months defined stable Graves' hyperthyroidism. Patients were excluded for uncontrolled infection, other autoimmune disease, pregnancy or lactation. The study based diagnoses on clinical symptoms, serum thyroxine and TRAb, thyroid ultrasound and orbital computed tomography. The TCR was taken from a middle-aged woman with Graves' hyperthyroidism. Input material: blood.

The CDR3 DNA reads TGTGCCAGCAGTTACTCCGATATCCAGTACAGGGAGGGATGGTACGAGCAGTACTTC. It yields the protein CASSYSDIQYREGWYEQYF. This sequence joins TRBV6-6 and TRBJ2-7, with D possibly TRBD2 on 7 matching bases. V lost 0 bases and J lost 4, with 25 bases in between. The CDR3 sequence is 19 residues long. Germline V lookup: CDR1 MNHNY, CDR2 SVGAGI (reference sequence).